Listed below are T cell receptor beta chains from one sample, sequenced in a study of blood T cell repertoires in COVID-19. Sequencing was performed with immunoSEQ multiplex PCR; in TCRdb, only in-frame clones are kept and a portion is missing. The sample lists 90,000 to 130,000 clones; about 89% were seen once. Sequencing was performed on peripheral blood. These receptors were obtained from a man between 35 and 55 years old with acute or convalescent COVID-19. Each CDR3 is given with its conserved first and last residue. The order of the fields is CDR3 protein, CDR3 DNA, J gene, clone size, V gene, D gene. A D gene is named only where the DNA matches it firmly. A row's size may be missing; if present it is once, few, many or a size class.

CASSVGQGALTDTQYF | TGTGCCAGCAGCGTCGGACAGGGGGCTCTCACAGATACGCAGTATTTT | TRBJ2-3 | NA | TRBV9 | TRBD1
CASSMTGVDTEAFF | TGTGCCAGCAGTATGACAGGGGTCGACACTGAAGCTTTCTTT | TRBJ1-1 | NA | TRBV6-5 | TRBD1
CASSLAADRVSNYGYTF | TGTGCCAGCAGCCTAGCTGCCGACAGGGTTTCTAACTATGGCTACACCTTC | TRBJ1-2 | once | TRBV7-2 | TRBD1
CASSGRTADEQYF | TGTGCCAGCAGCGGAAGGACAGCCGACGAGCAGTACTTC | TRBJ2-7 | few | TRBV11-3 | NA
CASSYRVNTEAFF | TGTGCCAGCAGTTACAGGGTGAACACTGAAGCTTTCTTT | TRBJ1-1 | NA | TRBV27 | NA
CATSAVAGGSRTGELFF | TGTGCCACCAGTGCGGTAGCGGGAGGGTCGCGCACCGGGGAGCTGTTTTTT | TRBJ2-2 | NA | TRBV24-1 | TRBD2
CASSQVGSVGYNEQFF | TGTGCCAGCAGCCAAGTGGGTAGCGTAGGCTACAATGAGCAGTTCTTC | TRBJ2-1 | NA | TRBV4-2 | NA
CASSLVSGTSNTEAFF | TGTGCCAGCAGCCTAGTCTCTGGGACATCGAACACTGAAGCTTTCTTT | TRBJ1-1 | NA | TRBV6-6 | NA
CASSLFGEKLFF | TGTGCCAGCAGCTTATTCGGGGAAAAACTGTTTTTT | TRBJ1-4 | NA | TRBV7-2 | NA
CAISGTGTLNSPLHF | TGTGCCATCAGTGGGACCGGGACTCTTAATTCACCCCTCCACTTT | TRBJ1-6 | NA | TRBV10-3 | NA
CASSQGLVDYGYTF | TGTGCCAGCAGCCAGGGTCTAGTGGACTATGGCTACACCTTC | TRBJ1-2 | NA | TRBV3-1/TRBV3-2 | NA
CASGTGPRNEQFF | TGTGCCAGCGGGACAGGCCCGCGGAATGAGCAGTTCTTC | TRBJ2-1 | NA | TRBV12-3/TRBV12-4 | TRBD1
CASSYSRGTEAFF | TGTGCCAGCAGTTACTCCAGGGGGACCGAAGCTTTCTTT | TRBJ1-1 | NA | TRBV6-2/TRBV6-3 | TRBD1
CASREVSGNTIYF | TGTGCCAGCAGGGAGGTCTCTGGAAACACCATATATTTT | TRBJ1-3 | NA | TRBV5-4 | NA
CAWSVPTGDGNTIYF | TGTGCCTGGAGTGTACCGACAGGTGATGGAAACACCATATATTTT | TRBJ1-3 | NA | TRBV30 | NA
CASSQARGREMQLFF | TGCGCCAGCAGCCAAGCTCGGGGGAGAGAGATGCAACTGTTTTTT | TRBJ1-4 | NA | TRBV4-3 | NA
CASSLAGAVDTEAFF | TGTGCCAGCAGCTTAGCAGGGGCGGTTGACACTGAAGCTTTCTTT | TRBJ1-1 | NA | TRBV11-2 | NA
CAWSQSSSGNTIYF | TGTGCCTGGAGTCAATCGAGCTCTGGAAACACCATATATTTT | TRBJ1-3 | NA | TRBV30 | NA
CASSFRGYEQYF | TGTGCCAGCAGTTTTAGGGGCTACGAGCAGTACTTC | TRBJ2-7 | NA | TRBV27 | NA
CASSLGVYTGELFF | TGTGCCAGCAGCTTAGGCGTCTACACCGGGGAGCTGTTTTTT | TRBJ2-2 | once | TRBV7-9 | NA
CASSLRAGGNGELFF | TGCGCCAGCAGCTTGAGGGCAGGGGGCAACGGGGAGCTGTTTTTT | TRBJ2-2 | NA | TRBV5-1 | TRBD1
CASSYGQAPGYGYTF | TGCGCCAGCAGCTATGGACAGGCCCCGGGCTATGGCTACACCTTC | TRBJ1-2 | NA | TRBV5-1 | TRBD1
CASSADRSSYEQYF | TGTGCCAGCAGCGCGGACAGGAGCTCCTACGAGCAGTACTTC | TRBJ2-7 | NA | TRBV9 | TRBD1
CASSDGTSRGYTF | TGTGCCAGCAGCGACGGGACAAGCCGTGGCTACACCTTC | TRBJ1-2 | NA | TRBV6-5 | NA
CASSLLGGPGGSQPQHF | TGTGCCAGCAGTTTATTGGGGGGTCCAGGGGGCTCTCAGCCCCAGCATTTT | TRBJ1-5 | NA | TRBV27 | TRBD1
CASSSTGGNYGYTF | TGTGCCAGCAGTTCGACGGGGGGCAACTATGGCTACACCTTC | TRBJ1-2 | NA | TRBV2 | NA
CAISESSREAAFF | TGTGCCATCAGTGAGAGTTCCCGGGAGGCGGCTTTCTTT | TRBJ1-1 | once | TRBV10-3 | NA
CASRAGFDTEAFF | TGTGCCAGCAGAGCAGGGTTTGACACTGAAGCTTTCTTT | TRBJ1-1 | NA | TRBV6-5 | NA
CASSLCRGVYEQYF | TGTGCCAGCAGTTTATGCCGGGGAGTGTACGAGCAGTACTTC | TRBJ2-7 | NA | TRBV27 | NA
CASSLKEGSSEKLFF | TGTGCCAGCAGCTTGAAGGAGGGCTCCAGTGAAAAACTGTTTTTT | TRBJ1-4 | NA | TRBV5-4 | NA
CASSQEGTAGVWNEQFF | TGCGCCAGCAGCCAAGAGGGGACAGCGGGAGTATGGAATGAGCAGTTCTTC | TRBJ2-1 | NA | TRBV4-1 | NA
CAITGGDNTGELFF | TGTGCCATCACCGGGGGGGACAACACCGGGGAGCTGTTTTTT | TRBJ2-2 | NA | TRBV10-3 | TRBD2
CASSFRVEGGYTF | TGTGCCAGCAGCTTCCGTGTGGAGGGTGGCTACACCTTC | TRBJ1-2 | NA | TRBV11-2 | NA
CASSKLAGAQETQYF | TGTGCCAGCTCAAAACTAGCGGGGGCCCAAGAGACCCAGTACTTC | TRBJ2-5 | NA | TRBV18 | TRBD2
CASSLGTLSYEQYF | TGTGCCAGCAGCTTAGGGACACTGTCCTACGAGCAGTACTTC | TRBJ2-7 | NA | TRBV7-8 | NA
CASSRGANYGYTF | TGTGCCTCTAGCCGGGGGGCGAACTATGGCTACACCTTC | TRBJ1-2 | NA | TRBV6-5 | NA
CASSLGQDEKLFF | TGTGCCAGCAGCCTAGGACAGGACGAAAAACTGTTTTTT | TRBJ1-4 | NA | TRBV12-3/TRBV12-4 | TRBD1
CSVLTDSNQPQHF | TGCAGCGTGTTGACAGATAGCAATCAGCCCCAGCATTTT | TRBJ1-5 | NA | TRBV29-1 | NA
CASSRGSQNIQYF | TGTGCCAGCAGCCGGGGGTCTCAAAACATTCAGTACTTC | TRBJ2-4 | once | TRBV11-2 | NA
CASSPTDGQLHGYTF | TGCGCCAGCAGCCCGACGGATGGACAGCTCCATGGCTACACCTTC | TRBJ1-2 | once | TRBV5-1 | NA
CASSASEAYEQYF | TGCGCCAGCAGTGCCAGCGAGGCCTACGAGCAGTACTTC | TRBJ2-7 | NA | TRBV10-2 | NA
CASGLATGTGNEQFF | TGTGCTAGTGGTTTGGCGACAGGGACGGGAAATGAGCAGTTCTTC | TRBJ2-1 | NA | TRBV12-5 | TRBD1
CASRQGDYGYTF | TGTGCCAGCAGACAGGGGGACTATGGCTACACCTTC | TRBJ1-2 | once | TRBV6-4 | TRBD1
CAWSGVGVRNEQFF | TGTGCCTGGAGTGGGGTGGGAGTCAGGAATGAGCAGTTCTTC | TRBJ2-1 | NA | TRBV30 | NA
CASSLVGGGPGNTGELFF | TGTGCCAGCAGCTTAGTGGGCGGGGGCCCGGGGAACACCGGGGAGCTGTTTTTT | TRBJ2-2 | NA | TRBV7-6 | NA
CASSASETQYF | TGTGCCAGCAGCGCCTCGGAGACCCAGTACTTC | TRBJ2-5 | medium-sized | TRBV9 | NA
CASSTTGGIKGTQYF | TGTGCCAGTAGTACCACAGGGGGCATCAAGGGGACCCAGTACTTC | TRBJ2-5 | NA | TRBV19 | TRBD1
CATSLGPHGDSGTTDTQYF | TGTGCCACCAGCTTGGGTCCCCATGGGGACAGCGGAACTACAGATACGCAGTATTTT | TRBJ2-3 | NA | TRBV15 | TRBD1
CASTLPTGSYEQYF | TGTGCCAGCACCCTACCGACAGGGTCCTACGAGCAGTACTTC | TRBJ2-7 | NA | TRBV2 | TRBD1
CASRRTGDSNQPQHF | TGTGCCAGCAGACGCACAGGGGATAGCAATCAGCCCCAGCATTTT | TRBJ1-5 | NA | TRBV5-6 | TRBD1
CASRWEGGSYGYTF | TGTGCCAGCAGATGGGAAGGGGGCTCCTATGGCTACACCTTC | TRBJ1-2 | NA | TRBV6-6 | TRBD1
CASSPAMVQETQYF | TGTGCCAGCAGCCCCGCTATGGTACAAGAGACCCAGTACTTC | TRBJ2-5 | NA | TRBV9 | NA
CASRVTGQTSPLHF | TGTGCCAGCAGGGTAACAGGGCAGACTTCACCCCTCCACTTT | TRBJ1-6 | NA | TRBV6-5 | NA
CASSTRGGTNEKLFF | TGTGCCAGCAGCACAAGAGGGGGAACTAATGAAAAACTGTTTTTT | TRBJ1-4 | NA | TRBV7-8 | NA
CASSYLVGQGAGGELFF | TGTGCCAGCTCCTATTTGGTTGGACAGGGGGCCGGCGGGGAGCTGTTTTTT | TRBJ2-2 | once | TRBV3-1/TRBV3-2 | TRBD1
CASSLVSGLAGAGELFF | TGTGCCAGCAGCTTAGTCTCTGGTCTAGCGGGGGCCGGGGAGCTGTTTTTT | TRBJ2-2 | NA | TRBV7-3 | TRBD2
CASSWQEGAGEQYF | TGCGCCAGCAGCTGGCAGGAGGGGGCTGGGGAGCAGTACTTC | TRBJ2-7 | few | TRBV5-1 | NA